This T cell receptor (beta chain) was sequenced for a study of CD8 T cells in ankylosing spondylitis. This clonotype was seen more than once but under ten times. TCRdb fed the 5' RACE reads into MiXCR, producing one record per CDR3 protein. This table holds around 340,000 distinct CDR3 sequences, about 15% found once. CDR3 size: 13 residues. The germline V gene has CDR1 DFQATT and CDR2 SNEGSKA (reference sequence). Trimming took off 4 bases at V and 4 bases at J, with 12 bases between the two ends. The sequenced sample consisted of blood, either unsorted or a sorted T cell fraction (not recorded which). This chain uses TRBV20-1 with TRBJ2-3; no clear D. The source is a male donor with ankylosing spondylitis or in good health (not recorded which). DNA of the CDR3: TGCAGTGCTATCACGATCGGCGCAGATACGCAGTATTTT. Translating gives CSAITIGADTQYF.